Sequencing of this T cell receptor (beta chain) was carried out in a study of cytomegalovirus exposure and HLA in healthy donors. The PCR made use of 60 Vbeta and 13 Jbeta primers. TCRdb's table, derived via immunoSEQ multiplex PCR, lists solely in-frame clones and lacks some. The sample includes 110,000 or so clones, under 80% of them seen just once. This CDR3 is built from 14 residues. The germline V gene has CDR1 MNHEY and CDR2 SMNVEV (reference sequence). The junction had 5 bases not matched to a gene; V was cut back by 4 bases and J by 7 bases. Sequencing was done on a sample of PBMCs. The chain combines TRBV27 with TRBJ1-4, with 8 bases matching TRBD1. The TCR sequence derives from a woman aged 45-65 years in good health and CMV-seropositive. As DNA, the CDR3 is TGTGCCAGCAGTTCGACAGGGGAGGGTGAAAAACTGTTTTTT. Its protein is CASSSTGEGEKLFF.